Following are 15 T cell receptor beta chains from one sample sequenced in a study of cytomegalovirus exposure and HLA in healthy donors. The table came from immunoSEQ multiplex PCR; TCRdb's copy has only in-frame clones and leaves some out. The data contain more than 80,000 clones, less than 90% of them seen just once; the ten biggest clones take up about 2%. The sample was PBMCs. These receptors originate from a woman under 30 in good health and CMV-seropositive.

The chain links TRBV7-6 to TRBJ2-2; no reliable D call. The V end lost 2 bases, the J end lost 8 bases, and 12 bases lay between the germline ends. Germline values: CDR1 SGHVS, CDR2 FNYEAQ. This CDR3 comprises 14 residues. The CDR3 reads CASSLRALRGELFF. The CDR3 DNA reads as TGTGCCAGCAGCTTAAGAGCCCTCCGAGGGGAGCTGTTTTTT.

J is TRBJ2-7 and V is TRBV6-1; TRBD1 matches 9 bases. The CDR3 consists of 13 residues. From germline, CDR1 is MNHNS and CDR2 SASEGT. V shed 8 bases and J 6 bases; nucleotides not matched to a gene: 8. DNA of the CDR3: TGTGCCAGCGCCCTGGGACAGGGTTTCGAGCAGTACGTC. The encoded protein is CASALGQGFEQYV.

The count of this clone is one. A read error may produce the germline difference seen at one junction end. This chain connects TRBV6-5 to TRBJ2-1; D might be TRBD2 (5 bases). The CDR3 runs to 13 residues. Germline V CDR1 and CDR2: MNHEY, SVGAGI. The DNA for the CDR3 is TGTGCCAGCAGTTCGGACTCCTATAATGAGCAGTTCTTC. Translating gives CASSSDSYNEQFF.

The rearrangement links TRBV7-2 to TRBJ2-7, with D perhaps matching TRBD2 (5 bases). Trimming cost V 2 bases and J 1 base, with 6 bases left between them. The CDR3 has 13 residues. Per the germline V gene, CDR1 is SGHTA and CDR2 is FQGNSA. The CDR3 region has the DNA TGTGCCAGCAGCTTACGGGGATCCTACGAGCAGTACGTC. Residues: CASSLRGSYEQYV.

V usage is TRBV2 and J usage is TRBJ1-1, with 7 positions matching TRBD1. Germline loops: CDR1 SNHLY, CDR2 FYNNEI. V shed 8 bases, J shed 0 bases, and the junction held 9 bases outside the gene matches. This CDR3 has 15 amino acids. CDR3 coding DNA: TGTGCCAGCCAAGCTGAGGGACAGATGAACACTGAAGCTTTCTTT. It encodes CASQAEGQMNTEAFF.

J is TRBJ1-4 and V is TRBV4-2, with D possibly matching TRBD1 (6 bases). The CDR3 sequence is 15 residues long. V lost 0 bases, J lost 8 bases, and 13 bases lay in between. Germline V gives CDR1 LGHNA, CDR2 YNFKEQ. DNA of the CDR3: TGTGCCAGCAGCCAAGAGCAGGGGTCTAGGGAAAAACTGTTTTTT. Translation: CASSQEQGSREKLFF.

This chain uses TRBV9 with TRBJ1-1, with 7 bases aligning to TRBD1. Germline V gene sequence: CDR1 SGDLS, CDR2 YYNGEE. CDR3 length: 14 residues. Germline trimming cut 2 bases from V and 4 bases from J; bases unmatched to any gene: 5. The CDR3 loop reads CASSVGQTTTEAFF. The CDR3 DNA sequence: TGTGCCAGCAGCGTGGGACAGACAACCACTGAAGCTTTCTTT.

The V and J genes are TRBV28 and TRBJ1-2, with D possibly TRBD1 on 6 matching bases. Germline CDR1 reads MDHEN; CDR2 reads SYDVKM. The CDR3 runs 14 residues. V lost 2 bases and J lost 0, with 7 bases in between. Here the CDR3 reads CASSLQGPNYGYTF. The CDR3 DNA reads as TGTGCCAGCAGTTTACAGGGGCCTAACTATGGCTACACCTTC.

This chain links TRBV28 with TRBJ1-4; D not resolved. The CDR3 runs 12 residues. The V gene's germline CDR1 is MDHEN and CDR2 SYDVKM. The V end was cut by 2 bases, the J end by 10 bases, with 8 bases between. As DNA, the CDR3 is TGTGCCAGCAGTTTAAACACGGGAAAACTGTTTTTT. The encoded protein is CASSLNTGKLFF.

The gene calls are TRBV4-1 and TRBJ1-6; 7 bases are a match to TRBD1. V shed 1 base and J 8 bases; nucleotides not matched to a gene: 8. The germline V gene has CDR1 MGHRA and CDR2 YSYEKL. The CDR3 contains 16 residues. The CDR3 DNA follows: TGCGCCAGCAGCCAAGTATCAGGGGGTGGATATTCACCCCTCCACTTT. This codes for CASSQVSGGGYSPLHF.

This sequence joins TRBV6-5 and TRBJ1-6; TRBD1 matches at 8 bases. Per the germline V gene, CDR1 is MNHEY and CDR2 is SVGAGI. This CDR3 has 16 amino acids. Germline trimming cut 4 bases from V and 12 bases from J; bases unmatched to any gene: 14. DNA for the CDR3: TGTGCCAGCAGTTCCGAACCGGGACAGGTAATAGGACCCCTCCACTTT. Its protein product is CASSSEPGQVIGPLHF.

The chain links TRBV19 to TRBJ2-1, with 8 bases matching TRBD2. CDR3 size: 13 residues. The junction had 2 bases not matched to a gene; V was cut back by 3 bases and J by 7 bases. From germline, CDR1 is LNHDA and CDR2 SQIVND (reference sequence). CDR3 in DNA: TGTGCCAGTAGTATTGGCGGGGGGAATGAGCAGTTCTTC. It codes for CASSIGGGNEQFF.

This clone was counted a few times. This rearrangement joins TRBV13 to TRBJ2-3, with 13 nucleotides matching TRBD2. From germline, CDR1 is PRHDT and CDR2 FYEKMQ (reference sequence). V lost 5 bases to trimming and J lost 11 bases; unmatched junction nucleotides: 10. There are 15 residues in the CDR3. The CDR3 nucleotides read TGTGCCAGCAGCCCCGGCCCGGGACTAGCGGGGTTGCAGTATTTT. Translated, it gives CASSPGPGLAGLQYF.

V usage is TRBV27 and J usage is TRBJ1-6, with TRBD1 as a possible D gene (6 bases). The CDR3 is 15 amino acids. V dropped 6 bases and J dropped 5 bases, with 14 bases sitting between them. In germline, CDR1 is MNHEY, CDR2 SMNVEV (reference sequence). The CDR3 loop reads CASSLTGLNNSPLHF. CDR3 in DNA: TGTGCCAGCAGCCTAACAGGGTTGAATAATTCACCCCTCCACTTT.

The rearrangement links TRBV4-2 to TRBJ1-2; the match to TRBD1 covers 8 bases. Germline V gene lookup returns CDR1 LGHNA and CDR2 YNFKEQ. The ends lost 1 base at V and 1 base at J; junction bases unmatched: 5. There are 16 residues in the CDR3. As DNA, the CDR3 is TGTGCCAGCAGCCAAGCCGGGACAGGACTTAACTATGGCTACACCTTC. As protein: CASSQAGTGLNYGYTF.